Below are 8 T cell receptor beta chains sequenced from a single sample in a study of T cells in Graves' hyperthyroidism and ophthalmopathy. RNA transcripts served as the template for amplifying TCR beta CDR3 regions. With the HTBI primer set, the TCR CDR3 went through a first round of RT-PCR. TCRdb independently ran MiXCR on the multiplex PCR reads; one entry per CDR3 protein. The sample lists roughly 500,000 distinct CDR3 sequences, over 35% seen once, with about two fifths in the top ten. The material sequenced was peripheral blood or thyroid tissue (not recorded which). Receptor source: an adult woman with Graves' disease, either hyperthyroidism or ophthalmopathy (not recorded which).

The chain uses TRBV15 and TRBJ2-7, with D perhaps matching TRBD2 (7 bases). The CDR3 runs 15 residues. V lost 6 bases, J lost 0 bases, and 15 bases lay in between. Germline V lookup: CDR1 LNHNV, CDR2 YYDKDF (reference sequence). CDR3 amino acids: CATSPRAGASYEQYF. CDR3 nucleotide sequence: TGTGCCACCAGTCCGAGGGCGGGGGCCTCCTACGAGCAGTACTTC.

This clonotype has only one observation. The gene calls are TRBV29-1 and TRBJ2-2, with D perhaps matching TRBD1 (5 bases). CDR3 length: 14 residues. Germline V gene sequence: CDR1 SQVTM, CDR2 ANQGSEA. Trimming stripped 0 bases from V and 8 bases from J, with 13 bases between. The CDR3 DNA follows: TGCAGCGTTGAAGATCTGGTCAGGGCGGGGGAGCTGTTTTTT. Protein: CSVEDLVRAGELFF.

This clonotype was seen more than once but under ten times. The V gene is TRBV30, the J gene TRBJ2-5, with TRBD2 matching 11 bases. CDR3 length equals 18 residues. J lost 5 bases, V lost 3 bases, and 17 bases had no gene match. Germline values: CDR1 GTSNPN, CDR2 SVGIG (reference sequence). The CDR3 is CAWRSGTSGGGFMETQYF. CDR3 DNA sequence: TGTGCCTGGAGATCCGGGACTAGCGGAGGAGGGTTCATGGAGACCCAGTACTTC.

Of note for this clonotype: A single base separates this from a much larger clone, so it may be a read error. V and J are TRBV5-1 and TRBJ2-2; TRBD1 aligns across 10 bases. The CDR3 length is 17 residues. Germline V gives CDR1 SGHRS, CDR2 YFSETQ. Here the CDR3 DNA reads TGCGCCAGCAGCTATAGGGGACAGGGGACCAACACCGGGGGGCTGTTTTTT. This sequence encodes CASSYRGQGTNTGGLFF.

This clonotype was detected only a few times. The chain employs TRBV7-6 and TRBJ2-2; 11 nucleotides align to TRBD1. Germline trimming cut 8 bases from V and 1 base from J; bases unmatched to any gene: 0. Germline lookup yields CDR1 SGHVS and CDR2 FNYEAQ. The CDR3 has 14 residues. The CDR3 sequence is CASGTGGNTGELFF. CDR3 sequence (DNA): TGTGCCAGCGGGACAGGGGGGAACACCGGGGAGCTGTTTTTT.

This clonotype appeared many times. The J gene is TRBJ2-5, the V gene TRBV6-5; 8 bases fit TRBD2. V trimming: 7 bases; J trimming: 1 base; junction bases outside the gene matches: 8. Germline V CDR1 and CDR2: MNHEY, SVGAGI. The CDR3 covers 15 residues. This CDR3 is CASTPGLGIQETQYF. CDR3 sequence (DNA): TGTGCCAGCACCCCGGGACTAGGGATCCAAGAGACCCAGTACTTC.

On this clonotype itself: Just one base apart from a much larger clone, this may be a read error. The chain joins TRBV2 to TRBJ2-7, with 7 bases fitting TRBD2. The V gene end was trimmed by 2 bases and the J gene end by 2 bases; junction bases not matched to a gene: 9. Germline values: CDR1 SNHLY, CDR2 FYNNEI. This CDR3 contains 16 residues. The CDR3 loop is CASSESSSGGPYEQYF. Written as DNA, the CDR3 is TGTGCCAGCAGTGAATCTTCTAGCGGAGGGCCCTACGAGCAGTACTTC. Combining the CDR3 with reference TRBV2 and TRBJ2-7 gives the whole variable domain EPEVTQTPSHQVTQMGQEVILRCVPISNHLYFYWYRQILGQKVEFLVSFYNNEISEKSEIFDDQFSVERPDGSNFTLKIRSTKLEDSAMYFCASSESSSGGPYEQYFGPGTRLTVT.

This clonotype was counted only a few times. This chain uses TRBV20-1 with TRBJ1-5, with a tentative D call TRBD1 (5 bases). V lost 5 bases and J lost 0, with 14 bases in between. The CDR3 has 15 amino acids. Germline CDR1 reads DFQATT; CDR2 reads SNEGSKA (reference sequence). CDR3: CSAQRGAGSNQPQHF. DNA for the CDR3: TGCAGTGCTCAGAGGGGAGCAGGTAGCAATCAGCCCCAGCATTTT.